This TCR beta chain was observed in a study of T cell responses to AZD1222 COVID-19 vaccine. General study findings and limits: Receipt of two AZD1222 doses was followed by a rise in Spike-specific TCR breadth and depth. Reports indicate that nearly half of spike-specific TCRs are directed at unmutated variant regions. At baseline, just 5 or 6 AZD1222 recipients tested seropositive. The donors showed a predominance of white British ancestry and of females, with possible underestimation of clonal diversity.

Data came from immunoSEQ multiplex PCR; TCRdb stores just in-frame clones and leaves some out. Found here are 150,000 or so clones, 80% to 90% of them singletons; the top ten hold 6.9%. Germline CDR1 ENHRY, CDR2 SYGVKD. CDR3 length equals 16 residues. About this clone itself: Its antigen remains unidentified. An end of the junction differs from the germline gene, which may be a read error.

The chain is built from TRBV10-3 and TRBJ2-3; 9 positions match TRBD2. The TCR originated in an adult who had recovered from COVID-19. Specimen: peripheral blood, collected after recovery from COVID-19. Written as DNA, the CDR3 is TGTGCCATCAGGGAGTTAGCGGGAGTAAACACAGATACGCAGTATTTT. As protein: CAIRELAGVNTDTQYF.